The rows below give T cell receptor beta chains drawn from one sample of a study of T cells in localized non-small cell lung cancer. Only in-frame clones appear in the TCRdb table, and some are missing; sequencing was by immunoSEQ multiplex PCR. The top ten clones hold less than 3% of a sample with 30,000 to 45,000 clones, roughly 88% of them seen once. Here the sequenced sample was peripheral blood, taken before any cancer treatment. The source is a woman aged 35 to 75 with stage I lung adenocarcinoma. CDR3s include the opening cysteine and the closing phenylalanine or tryptophan. The D gene is left open where the match is weak. Rows give clone size only sometimes, using once, few, many, or a class for an expanded clone.

clone_size d_call j_call v_call cdr3_aa cdr3_nt
few - TRBJ1-4 TRBV7-9 CASSLAGDSEKLFF TGTGCCAGCAGCTTAGCAGGGGATAGTGAAAAACTGTTTTTT
- TRBD2 TRBJ2-5 TRBV10-3 CAISAGLSGSETQYF TGTGCCATCAGTGCGGGGCTTAGCGGGAGTGAGACCCAGTACTTC
- - TRBJ2-1 TRBV12-5 CASGLELRGSSYNEQFF TGTGCTAGTGGTTTAGAGCTCCGAGGTAGCTCCTACAATGAGCAGTTCTTC
- TRBD2 TRBJ2-1 TRBV12-5 CASGSGTSGLSSYNEQFF TGTGCTAGTGGTTCTGGGACTAGCGGTCTAAGCTCCTACAATGAGCAGTTCTTC
- - TRBJ1-5 TRBV2 CASKQSNSNQPQHF TGTGCCAGCAAACAGTCTAATAGCAATCAGCCCCAGCATTTT
- - TRBJ2-7 TRBV4-2 CASSQDAGVAYGGYEQYF TGTGCCAGCAGCCAAGATGCAGGGGTCGCATATGGTGGCTACGAGCAGTACTTC
- - TRBJ1-2 TRBV7-2 CASSLGYRVNYGYTF TGTGCCAGCAGCCTAGGATACAGAGTTAACTATGGCTACACCTTC
- TRBD2 TRBJ2-1 TRBV18 CASSPPSSGILDEQFF TGTGCCAGCTCACCACCGTCTAGCGGGATATTGGATGAGCAGTTCTTC
- - TRBJ2-1 TRBV30 CAWSVPPKAKQFF TGTGCCTGGAGTGTACCCCCGAAGGCCAAGCAGTTCTTC
few TRBD2 TRBJ2-5 TRBV5-1 CASSLGVAGGIETQYF TGCGCCAGCAGCTTGGGGGTAGCGGGAGGCATCGAGACCCAGTACTTC
- - TRBJ2-5 TRBV27 CASSFHQETQYF TGTGCCAGCAGTTTTCACCAAGAGACCCAGTACTTC
- TRBD1 TRBJ1-2 TRBV9 CASSSQYRGQGGYTF TGTGCCAGCAGCTCCCAATACCGTGGACAGGGGGGCTACACCTTC
- - TRBJ1-1 TRBV27 CASSWGGNTEAFF TGTGCCAGCAGCTGGGGCGGGAACACTGAAGCTTTCTTT
- TRBD2 TRBJ2-7 TRBV5-1 CASSLTLAGAAGEQYF TGCGCCAGCAGCTTAACCCTAGCGGGAGCGGCGGGCGAGCAGTACTTC
- - TRBJ1-5 TRBV10-3 CAISEGGHSNQPQHF TGTGCCATCAGTGAGGGGGGTCATAGCAATCAGCCCCAGCATTTT
- TRBD2 TRBJ2-1 TRBV7-9 CASSPVGGSSYNEQFF TGTGCCAGCAGCCCTGTCGGCGGGAGCTCCTACAATGAGCAGTTCTTC
- TRBD2 TRBJ2-1 TRBV6-6 CASSYFALAGFNEQFF TGTGCCAGCAGTTACTTCGCACTAGCGGGTTTCAATGAGCAGTTCTTC
few TRBD1 TRBJ1-2 TRBV25-1 CASMGQNYGYTF TGTGCCAGCATGGGACAGAACTATGGCTACACCTTC
- - TRBJ1-4 TRBV6-5 CASSSTGLATNEKLFF TGTGCCAGCAGTTCCACAGGGCTTGCAACTAATGAAAAACTGTTTTTT
few - TRBJ1-1 TRBV30 CAWMQQPNTEAFF TGTGCCTGGATGCAACAACCGAACACTGAAGCTTTCTTT
- - TRBJ1-4 TRBV7-8 CASSRTDPNEKLFF TGTGCCAGCAGCCGGACAGACCCTAATGAAAAACTGTTTTTT
- - TRBJ2-3 TRBV19 CASRAQGGTDTQYF TGTGCCAGTAGGGCACAGGGCGGGACAGATACGCAGTATTTT
- TRBD2 TRBJ2-1 TRBV7-9 CASGLLAGRYNEQFF TGTGCCAGCGGCTTACTAGCGGGAAGGTACAATGAGCAGTTCTTC
- - TRBJ2-2 TRBV7-9 CASSLNAGPTGELFF TGTGCCAGCAGCTTAAACGCGGGTCCGACGGGGGAGCTGTTTTTT
- TRBD2 TRBJ2-7 TRBV11-2 CASSLTSGSPYEQYF TGTGCCAGCAGTTTGACTAGCGGGAGCCCCTACGAGCAGTACTTC
- - TRBJ1-2 TRBV19 CASSMELGYTF TGTGCCAGTAGTATGGAGCTGGGCTACACCTTC
few - TRBJ2-1 TRBV7-9 CASSLRRRNEQFF TGTGCCAGCAGCTTACGTCGGCGGAATGAGCAGTTCTTC
medium-sized - TRBJ2-2 TRBV2 CASRAGVTGELFF TGTGCCAGCAGGGCCGGGGTAACCGGGGAGCTGTTTTTT
- - TRBJ2-7 TRBV5-1 CASSLVLDEQYF TGCGCCAGCAGCTTGGTTCTGGACGAGCAGTACTTC
- TRBD2 TRBJ2-3 TRBV23-1 CASSPGLAGGPGNTQYF TGCGCCAGCAGCCCAGGACTAGCGGGAGGGCCGGGAAATACGCAGTATTTT
- - TRBJ2-7 TRBV27 CASSLTGDWYEQYF TGTGCCAGCAGCCTAACAGGGGACTGGTACGAGCAGTACTTC
- - TRBJ2-7 TRBV6-6 CASSYLQGSEQYF TGTGCCAGCAGTTACTTGCAGGGTAGCGAGCAGTACTTC
once - TRBJ2-5 TRBV7-2 CASSSVPLETQYF TGTGCCAGCAGCTCGGTCCCCTTGGAGACCCAGTACTTC
- - TRBJ2-2 TRBV2 CASRGNTGELFF TGTGCCAGCAGAGGGAACACCGGGGAGCTGTTTTTT
- TRBD2 TRBJ2-1 TRBV7-9 CASSPGLAANNEQFF TGTGCCAGCAGCCCGGGACTAGCCGCAAACAATGAGCAGTTCTTC
- - TRBJ2-6 TRBV7-3 CASSPRGAGANVLTF TGTGCCAGCAGCCCCCGTGGGGCTGGGGCCAACGTCCTGACTTTC
- TRBD1 TRBJ1-2 TRBV6-5 CASNPTGAAGYTF TGTGCCAGCAATCCGACAGGGGCGGCTGGCTACACCTTC